This T cell receptor (beta chain) was observed in a study of Graves' ophthalmopathy and Graves' hyperthyroidism. Ten or more counts support this clonotype. The V gene end was trimmed by 6 bases and the J gene end by 1 base; junction bases not matched to a gene: 9. Per germline, CDR1 MDHEN and CDR2 SYDVKM. The CDR3 totals 15 residues. The TCR beta CDR3 regions underwent amplification from RNA transcripts. After a first-round RT-PCR with HTBI primers, a second-round multiplex PCR was run. TCRdb independently ran MiXCR on the multiplex PCR reads; one entry per CDR3 protein. The data contain some 400,000 distinct CDR3 sequences, 15% to 20% of them seen just once; the ten biggest clones take up 1.6%.

What was sequenced was peripheral blood. The chain recombines TRBV28 with TRBJ2-7, with 7 bases that match TRBD1. The TCR originated in a woman aged 18-29 years with Graves' ophthalmopathy. The CDR3 DNA is TGTGCCAGCAGCCTGACAGGGATCAGGTCCTACGAGCAGTACTTC. This sequence encodes CASSLTGIRSYEQYF.